The 28 T cell receptor beta chains listed next were all sequenced from one sample in a study of blood T cells in healthy people across ages. A second roughly 6 to 11 cycle PCR used barcoded and J-beta primers. TCRdb reprocessed the 5' RACE reads with MiXCR, giving one entry per CDR3 protein. This sample carries about 1.4 million distinct CDR3 sequences, 45% to 70% of them seen once, and the ten largest clones take more than 6%. The specimen was blood. These receptors were obtained from a man younger than 35 in good health.

CDR3 region: CSVGGSTSGWRGEQFF. The CDR3 DNA sequence: TGCAGCGTTGGGGGATCGACATCAGGGTGGCGCGGCGAGCAGTTCTTC. This chain connects TRBV29-1 to TRBJ2-1; D is possibly TRBD1 (5 bases). Germline V lookup: CDR1 SQVTM, CDR2 ANQGSEA. Between the trimmed V and J ends, which lost 4 bases and 10 bases, there was a span of 26 bases. This CDR3 comprises 16 residues.

The table lists this clonotype with a few counts. In DNA form, the CDR3 reads TGCAGCGTTGTGGGGGACCCCTACGAGCAGTACTTC. Translating gives CSVVGDPYEQYF. The chain uses TRBV29-1 and TRBJ2-7; D could derive from TRBD1 or TRBD2 (5 bases each). Between the trimmed V and J ends, which lost 4 bases and 2 bases, there was a span of 9 bases. This CDR3 comprises 12 residues. Looked up from germline, CDR1 is SQVTM and CDR2 is ANQGSEA.

This clonotype turned up a few times. The chain uses TRBV10-3 and TRBJ2-4, with 11 bases aligning to TRBD2. J was trimmed by 13 bases and V by 4 bases; bases with no gene match: 6. Germline lookup yields CDR1 ENHRY and CDR2 SYGVKD. This CDR3 is built from 13 residues. DNA of the CDR3: TGTGCCATCAGTGGGACTAGCGGGCAGGAGCAGTACTTC. Protein: CAISGTSGQEQYF.

The V gene is TRBV10-3, the J gene TRBJ1-2, with D perhaps matching TRBD1 (5 bases). Germline V gene sequence: CDR1 ENHRY, CDR2 SYGVKD. V lost 0 bases and J 0 bases, leaving 5 bases between the germline ends. The CDR3 runs to 14 residues. The DNA for the CDR3 is TGTGCCATCAGTGAGTCGACAGCTAACTATGGCTACACCTTC. Its translation is CAISESTANYGYTF.

This clonotype was seen more than once but under ten times. V gene TRBV7-2 combines with J gene TRBJ2-1, with 8 bases lining up with TRBD1. The CDR3 loop spans 15 amino acids. Germline lookup yields CDR1 SGHTA and CDR2 FQGNSA. J lost 9 bases, V lost 1 base, and 8 bases had no gene match. In DNA, the CDR3 is TGTGCCAGCAGCTTAGTCCGGACAGGGACAGGTGAGCAGTTCTTC. Its protein product is CASSLVRTGTGEQFF.

V gene TRBV4-1 combines with J gene TRBJ2-7, with 10 bases aligning to TRBD2. Per the germline V gene, CDR1 is MGHRA and CDR2 is YSYEKL. The CDR3 runs to 15 residues. With 1 base clipped from V and 2 bases from J, the junction kept 2 bases outside the gene matches. The CDR3 DNA follows: TGCGCCAGCAGCCAAGTTACTAGCGGGGCCTACGAGCAGTACTTC. Protein product: CASSQVTSGAYEQYF.

Points on this clonotype: Compared with germline, one end of the junction differs, possibly owing to a read error. The chain links TRBV6-5 to TRBJ2-1; 10 nucleotides line up with TRBD2. Germline V gene sequence: CDR1 MNHEY, CDR2 SVGAGI. The CDR3 spans 13 residues. CDR3: CAGSSTSGVEQFF. Written as DNA, the CDR3 is TGTGCCGGCAGTTCCACTAGCGGGGTGGAGCAGTTCTTC.

This clonotype was counted only a few times. The chain uses TRBV7-2 and TRBJ2-7, with 9 bases that match TRBD1. Per germline, CDR1 SGHTA and CDR2 FQGNSA. The ends lost 2 bases at V and 6 bases at J; junction bases unmatched: 11. There are 16 residues in the CDR3. CDR3 sequence: CASSLPGTGLFGEQYF. CDR3 bases: TGTGCCAGCAGCTTACCCGGGACAGGGTTATTCGGCGAGCAGTACTTC. Supplemented by reference TRBV7-2 and TRBJ2-7, the full variable domain reads GAGVSQSPSNKVTEKGKDVELRCDPISGHTALYWYRQSLGQGLEFLIYFQGNSAPDKSGLPSDRFSAERTGGSVSTLTIQRTQQEDSAVYLCASSLPGTGLFGEQYFGPGTRLTVT.

This chain joins TRBV4-3 and TRBJ2-2; a weak D match, TRBD2 (5 bases). Trimming removed 0 bases at V and 5 bases at J, with 16 bases between. The CDR3 totals 17 residues. Germline values: CDR1 LGHNA, CDR2 YSLEER. Here the CDR3 DNA reads TGCGCCAGCAGCCAAGATTTGGTCATCGGGGTAACCGGGGAGCTGTTTTTT. Translating it yields CASSQDLVIGVTGELFF.

This chain links TRBV6-5 with TRBJ2-3; D may correspond to TRBD1 or TRBD2 (6 bases each). In germline, CDR1 is MNHEY, CDR2 SVGAGI. CDR3 length: 15 residues. The V end was cut by 11 bases, the J end by 0 bases, with 18 bases between. The CDR3 loop reads CAVGTGASSTDTQYF. CDR3 coding DNA: TGTGCCGTGGGAACGGGGGCCTCTAGCACAGATACGCAGTATTTT.

The CDR3 loop reads CSVARGNTGELFF. CDR3 bases: TGCAGCGTTGCTCGGGGGAACACCGGGGAGCTGTTTTTT. This rearrangement joins TRBV29-1 to TRBJ2-2, with D possibly matching TRBD2 (5 bases). The V and J ends lost 4 bases and 1 base respectively, with 7 bases between them. The length of the CDR3 is 13 residues. Germline V gene data show CDR1 as SQVTM and CDR2 as ANQGSEA.

In its sample, this clonotype was seen a few times. The chain combines TRBV13 with TRBJ2-7, with TRBD1 as a possible D gene (5 bases). V was trimmed by 3 bases and J by 2 bases, leaving 11 bases between them. This CDR3 is 14 amino acids long. Germline loops: CDR1 PRHDT, CDR2 FYEKMQ (reference sequence). In DNA, the CDR3 is TGTGCCAGCAGCTTGCGACAGCGAACCTACGAGCAGTACTTC. This sequence encodes CASSLRQRTYEQYF.

This clonotype was counted a few times. The chain couples TRBV5-1 to TRBJ2-1; 7 positions agree with TRBD2. Trimming cost V 5 bases and J 7 bases; bases outside gene matches: 9. From germline, CDR1 is SGHRS and CDR2 YFSETQ. The CDR3 sequence is 14 residues long. This CDR3 is CASRWGRAFNEQFF. The CDR3 DNA reads as TGCGCCAGCAGATGGGGGAGGGCCTTTAATGAGCAGTTCTTC.

The V and J genes are TRBV20-1 and TRBJ2-1; D gene uncertain. Trimming pared 8 bases from V and 5 bases from J, leaving 22 bases between. From germline, CDR1 is DFQATT and CDR2 SNEGSKA (reference sequence). The length of the CDR3 is 15 residues. CDR3 sequence reads: CSPRTSVLKNNEQFF. CDR3 sequence (DNA): TGCAGTCCTCGGACCAGCGTACTGAAAAACAATGAGCAGTTCTTC.

There are a few counts of this clonotype. The chain combines TRBV7-2 with TRBJ2-1, with a tentative D call TRBD2 (6 bases). Trimming cost V 8 bases and J 13 bases, with 18 bases left between them. The CDR3 loop spans 12 amino acids. Germline V gene data show CDR1 as SGHTA and CDR2 as FQGNSA. The CDR3 sequence: CASRPAGHHQFF. As DNA, the CDR3 is TGTGCCAGCCGCCCCGCGGGGCATCATCAGTTCTTC.

Turning to this clonotype: The germline gene is not matched at one end of the junction; a read error may be the cause. This chain connects TRBV6-5 to TRBJ2-3; D perhaps matches TRBD2 (5 bases). Germline CDR1 reads MNHEY; CDR2 reads SVGAGI. This CDR3 has 13 amino acids. CDR3 loop: CASKRPSRDTQYF. The CDR3 bases are TGTGCCAGCAAACGTCCTAGCAGAGATACGCAGTATTTT.

The chain combines TRBV27 with TRBJ2-1; D is unclear. Germline V gene sequence: CDR1 MNHEY, CDR2 SMNVEV (reference sequence). CDR3 length equals 16 residues. Trimming stripped 5 bases from V and 2 bases from J, with 16 bases between. The CDR3 region has the DNA TGTGCCAGCAGTCCCCAGGTTACGAAGGCCTACAATGAGCAGTTCTTC. Translating gives CASSPQVTKAYNEQFF.

The chain employs TRBV7-8 and TRBJ1-2; the match to TRBD1 covers 9 bases. This CDR3 region has 15 residues. Unmatched junction bases numbered 13, after V lost 6 bases and J lost 8 bases. Germline V gene sequence: CDR1 SGHVS, CDR2 FQNEAQ. CDR3 sequence (DNA): TGTGCCAGCAGATCCATCCGGGACAGGGAAGAGGGCTACACCTTC. It specifies CASRSIRDREEGYTF.

The chain carries TRBV2 and TRBJ2-3; D call uncertain. V was clipped by 1 base and J by 7 bases, with 6 bases between them. The germline V gene has CDR1 SNHLY and CDR2 FYNNEI. This CDR3 comprises 12 residues. In DNA, the CDR3 is TGTGCCAGCAGTGAAGGACTCAATACGCAGTATTTT. This sequence encodes CASSEGLNTQYF.

This clonotype has more than one count but fewer than ten. This chain uses TRBV27 with TRBJ2-3; D is ambiguous. Trimming removed 5 bases at V and 2 bases at J, with 20 bases between. Germline V lookup: CDR1 MNHEY, CDR2 SMNVEV (reference sequence). The CDR3 spans 17 residues. The CDR3 loop is CASSGVGRLVLTDTQYF. CDR3 DNA: TGTGCCAGCAGTGGTGTAGGCCGTCTAGTTCTCACAGATACGCAGTATTTT.

V gene TRBV18 combines with J gene TRBJ2-7, with 7 bases lining up with TRBD2. The CDR3 is 13 residues long. J was trimmed by 7 bases and V by 3 bases; bases with no gene match: 6. In germline, CDR1 is KGHSH, CDR2 LQKENI. The CDR3 loop reads CASSPTSGGEQYF. CDR3 in DNA: TGTGCCAGCTCACCCACCTCGGGGGGAGAGCAGTACTTC. Combining the CDR3 with reference TRBV18 and TRBJ2-7 gives the whole variable domain NAGVMQNPRHLVRRRGQEARLRCSPMKGHSHVYWYRQLPEEGLKFMVYLQKENIIDESGMPKERFSAEFPKEGPSILRIQQVVRGDSAAYFCASSPTSGGEQYFGPGTRLTVT.

The genes are TRBV3-1 and TRBJ2-4; TRBD1 agrees at 7 bases. The germline V gene encodes CDR1 LGHDT and CDR2 YNNKEL (reference sequence). The CDR3 spans 17 residues. The V and J ends lost 0 bases and 1 base, in that order; junction bases with no gene match: 6. The CDR3 protein is CASSQDPGGWAKNIQYF. DNA of the CDR3: TGTGCCAGCAGCCAAGATCCAGGGGGTTGGGCCAAAAACATTCAGTACTTC.

The chain has TRBV7-9 and TRBJ2-4, with 8 bases identical to TRBD2. Germline V lookup: CDR1 SEHNR, CDR2 FQNEAQ (reference sequence). The CDR3 spans 13 residues. V gave up 6 bases and J gave up 13 bases; unmatched junction bases: 11. As DNA, the CDR3 is TGTGCCAGCAGAGCGACTAGCGAGAAAGAGCAGTACTTC. Its translation is CASRATSEKEQYF.

J is TRBJ2-1 and V is TRBV5-5, with 8 bases aligning to TRBD1. This CDR3 is built from 14 residues. Germline trimming cut 7 bases from V and 8 bases from J; bases unmatched to any gene: 11. Germline V lookup: CDR1 SGHKS, CDR2 YYEKEE (reference sequence). CDR3 bases: TGTGCCAGCCCTCAGGACAGGGCCCTAGATGAGCAGTTCTTC. Its translation: CASPQDRALDEQFF.

The V gene is TRBV10-2, the J gene TRBJ1-4; the match to TRBD1 covers 9 bases. The trim removed 6 bases at V and 11 bases at J, leaving 13 bases unmatched. The CDR3 totals 15 residues. Germline CDR1 WSHSY, CDR2 SAAADI. The CDR3 bases are TGCGCCAGCAGCATTACACAGGGGGCTGTTGAGAAACTGTTTTTT. It is translated as CASSITQGAVEKLFF.

The J gene is TRBJ2-4, the V gene TRBV21-1. TRBV21-1 is shown as a pseudogene. CDR3 length: 15 amino acids. The CDR3 protein is CASSKGPRTRNIQYF. CDR3 DNA sequence: TGTGCCAGCAGCAAAGGGCCCCGAACCAGGAACATTCAGTACTTC.

This chain joins TRBV12-3 or TRBV12-4 and TRBJ1-6; a possible D gene is TRBD1 (6 bases). V gave up 2 bases and J gave up 1 base, with 18 bases separating them. The CDR3 extends over 19 amino acids. DNA of the CDR3: TGTGCCAGCAGTTTAAGTGGGAACAGGGAAGGGTCCTATAATTCACCCCTCCACTTT. Protein: CASSLSGNREGSYNSPLHF.

This clonotype was seen just once. V is TRBV3-1 and J is TRBJ2-1; D is ambiguous. Germline V gene sequence: CDR1 LGHDT, CDR2 YNNKEL (reference sequence). Trimming cost V 4 bases and J 5 bases, with 9 bases left between them. The CDR3 has 13 amino acids. Here the CDR3 DNA reads TGTGCCAGCAGCCCTTGGACGCACAATGAGCAGTTCTTC. Protein: CASSPWTHNEQFF.